The 8 T cell receptor beta chains listed next were all sequenced from one sample in a study of cytomegalovirus exposure and HLA in healthy donors. Primers included in the PCR were 60 Vbeta and 13 Jbeta primers. Assay used: immunoSEQ multiplex PCR; TCRdb lists only in-frame clones, some missing. The profile shows about 160,000 clones, around three quarters of them singletons. The sample was PBMCs. Receptor source: a middle-aged woman in good health and CMV-seronegative.

The CDR3 region is CASSLWGGNTEAFF. In DNA form, the CDR3 reads TGTGCCAGCAGTTTATGGGGGGGGAACACTGAAGCTTTCTTT. The chain recombines TRBV28 with TRBJ1-1; possibly TRBD1 for D (5 bases). V lost 0 bases and J lost 1, with 6 bases in between. Germline V gene sequence: CDR1 MDHEN, CDR2 SYDVKM. This CDR3 is 14 amino acids long.

J is TRBJ2-3 and V is TRBV25-1; 7 bases are shared with TRBD1. The CDR3 has 14 amino acids. The trim removed 5 bases at V and 5 bases at J, leaving 7 bases unmatched. Germline V gives CDR1 MGHDK, CDR2 SYGVNS. This CDR3 is CASSRRGQGDTQYF. In nucleotides, the CDR3 is TGTGCCAGCAGTCGTAGGGGGCAAGGAGATACGCAGTATTTT.

The chain carries TRBV2 and TRBJ1-2; possible D gene TRBD1, 6 bases. This CDR3 contains 12 residues. V lost 7 bases and J lost 5, with 11 bases in between. Germline CDR1 and CDR2: SNHLY and FYNNEI. Here the CDR3 DNA reads TGTGCCAGCACCGACCAGGGGTATGGCTACACCTTC. Its protein is CASTDQGYGYTF.

The rearrangement uses TRBV2 and TRBJ2-1; 8 bases line up with TRBD2. J was trimmed by 0 bases and V by 6 bases; bases with no gene match: 10. Germline assignment: CDR1 SNHLY and CDR2 FYNNEI. The CDR3 sequence is 17 residues long. CDR3: CASRRASGWSSYNEQFF. The CDR3 DNA is TGTGCCAGCAGGCGCGCTAGCGGGTGGAGCTCCTACAATGAGCAGTTCTTC.

The V and J genes are TRBV10-3 and TRBJ2-2; D uncertain. The CDR3 has 12 residues. Germline assignment: CDR1 ENHRY and CDR2 SYGVKD. Trimming took off 10 bases at V and 2 bases at J, with 8 bases between the two ends. The CDR3 sequence is CATRVNTGELFF. The CDR3 DNA sequence: TGTGCCACCCGGGTAAACACCGGGGAGCTGTTTTTT.

A few counts support this clone. The V call is TRBV5-1, the J call TRBJ2-7; TRBD2 aligns across 7 bases. V was clipped by 4 bases and J by 6 bases; unmatched bases: 10. Germline loops: CDR1 SGHRS, CDR2 YFSETQ. The CDR3 consists of 14 residues. The CDR3 is CASSVGLELAEQYF. The CDR3 region has the DNA TGCGCCAGCAGCGTAGGACTAGAACTGGCCGAGCAGTACTTC.

V is TRBV30 and J is TRBJ2-1, with 9 positions matching TRBD2. J lost 7 bases, V lost 1 base, and 14 bases had no gene match. Germline-derived CDR1 and CDR2 are GTSNPN and SVGIG (reference sequence). The CDR3 is 17 amino acids. In DNA form, the CDR3 reads TGTGCCTGGAGTGGGCGGGGGGGTCGCCCTTCGGGGAATGAGCAGTTCTTC. Residues: CAWSGRGGRPSGNEQFF.

The genes are TRBV7-3 and TRBJ2-1; 8 nucleotides agree with TRBD1. The CDR3 is 13 residues long. Germline CDR1 SGHTA, CDR2 FQGTGA. The V gene end was trimmed by 5 bases and the J gene end by 5 bases; junction bases not matched to a gene: 2. Here the CDR3 reads CASSPDRDNEQFF. The CDR3 DNA reads TGTGCCAGCAGCCCGGACAGGGACAATGAGCAGTTCTTC.